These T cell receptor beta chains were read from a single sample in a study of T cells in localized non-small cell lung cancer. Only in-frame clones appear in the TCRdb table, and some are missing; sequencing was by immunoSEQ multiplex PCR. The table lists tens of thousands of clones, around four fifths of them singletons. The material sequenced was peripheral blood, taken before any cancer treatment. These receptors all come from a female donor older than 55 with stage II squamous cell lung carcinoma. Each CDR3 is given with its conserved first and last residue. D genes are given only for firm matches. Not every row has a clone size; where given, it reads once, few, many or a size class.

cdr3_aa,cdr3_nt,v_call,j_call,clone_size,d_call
CASRGQAGEQYF,TGTGCCAGCAGAGGACAGGCTGGCGAGCAGTACTTC,TRBV2,TRBJ2-7,NA,TRBD1
CASSIRGQGDNGYTF,TGTGCCAGTAGTATTAGAGGACAGGGGGATAATGGCTACACCTTC,TRBV19,TRBJ1-2,NA,TRBD1
CASSLEEGSNEQFF,TGCGCCAGCAGCTTGGAAGAGGGGAGCAATGAGCAGTTCTTC,TRBV5-1,TRBJ2-1,NA,NA
CASSQDRGYGYTF,TGCGCCAGCAGCCAAGACAGGGGCTATGGCTACACCTTC,TRBV4-3,TRBJ1-2,NA,NA
CASSGQPTNQPQHF,TGTGCCAGCAGCGGACAGCCTACCAATCAGCCCCAGCATTTT,TRBV9,TRBJ1-5,once,NA
CASRFQGYTGELFF,TGTGCCAGCAGATTTCAGGGTTACACCGGGGAGCTGTTTTTT,TRBV6-5,TRBJ2-2,NA,NA
CASSRGAGPPNEKLFF,TGTGCCAGCAGCCGCGGGGCCGGCCCTCCTAATGAAAAACTGTTTTTT,TRBV5-6,TRBJ1-4,NA,NA
CASSQGQYSPLHF,TGTGCCAGCAGCCAAGGACAATATTCACCCCTCCACTTT,TRBV14,TRBJ1-6,NA,NA
CAISQRTDTQYF,TGTGCCATCAGTCAGCGCACAGATACGCAGTATTTT,TRBV10-3,TRBJ2-3,few,NA
CASSSSSTGVGSNQPQHF,TGTGCCAGCAGCTCCTCCTCCACAGGGGTGGGGAGCAATCAGCCCCAGCATTTT,TRBV7-9,TRBJ1-5,NA,TRBD1
CSVMTSVWEQYF,TGCAGCGTAATGACCAGCGTCTGGGAGCAGTACTTC,TRBV29-1,TRBJ2-7,NA,NA
CASRDGLVFEAFF,TGTGCCAGCAGGGACGGTTTGGTATTTGAAGCTTTCTTT,TRBV19,TRBJ1-1,NA,NA
CASGLVRGIEAFF,TGTGCTAGTGGTTTGGTAAGAGGCATTGAAGCTTTCTTT,TRBV12-5,TRBJ1-1,NA,NA
CASSKRGRSSPYGYTF,TGTGCCAGCAGCAAAAGGGGCCGGTCGTCTCCCTATGGCTACACCTTC,TRBV21-1,TRBJ1-2,NA,NA
CASSYLEGGELFF,TGTGCCAGCAGCTACCTGGAAGGCGGGGAGCTGTTTTTT,TRBV7-2,TRBJ2-2,NA,NA
CASRDRSSYNEQFF,TGTGCCAGCCGCGACAGGAGCTCCTACAATGAGCAGTTCTTC,TRBV2,TRBJ2-1,medium-sized,NA
CASTQGTVNSPLHF,TGTGCCAGCACCCAGGGCACTGTCAATTCACCCCTCCACTTT,TRBV25-1,TRBJ1-6,NA,NA
CASSMGSTNNQPQHF,TGTGCCAGTAGTATGGGGTCCACCAACAATCAGCCCCAGCATTTT,TRBV19,TRBJ1-5,NA,NA
CASSFGTGSGNTIYF,TGTGCCAGCAGCTTCGGCACAGGTTCTGGAAACACCATATATTTT,TRBV5-6,TRBJ1-3,NA,NA
CASREGLAPPSYEQYF,TGTGCCAGCAGGGAGGGACTAGCGCCTCCCTCCTACGAGCAGTACTTC,TRBV2,TRBJ2-7,NA,TRBD2
CASSETRSGEKLFF,TGTGCCAGCTCAGAGACAAGGAGTGGTGAAAAACTGTTTTTT,TRBV18,TRBJ1-4,NA,NA
CASSARGAGYQETQYF,TGTGCCAGCAGCGCTCGGGGGGCTGGGTACCAAGAGACCCAGTACTTC,TRBV4-2,TRBJ2-5,NA,NA
CATSRDGNRGYQPQHF,TGTGCCACCAGCAGAGATGGTAACAGGGGATATCAGCCCCAGCATTTT,TRBV15,TRBJ1-5,NA,TRBD1
CAWRQGNSPLHF,TGTGCCTGGAGACAGGGTAATTCACCCCTCCACTTT,TRBV30,TRBJ1-6,NA,NA
CASSLRRSHGGETQYF,TGTGCCAGCAGCTTGCGCCGGTCTCACGGTGGAGAGACCCAGTACTTC,TRBV13,TRBJ2-5,few,NA
CASSSFLIIRHPNTEAFF,TGTGCCAGCAGCTCCTTCCTTATCATTCGACACCCTAACACTGAAGCTTTCTTT,TRBV7-4,TRBJ1-1,NA,NA
CASRGDSGANVLTF,TGTGCCAGTCGCGGAGACTCTGGGGCCAACGTCCTGACTTTC,TRBV4-2,TRBJ2-6,medium-sized,NA
CSVPWGGSYGYTF,TGCAGCGTTCCCTGGGGAGGCTCCTATGGCTACACCTTC,TRBV29-1,TRBJ1-2,few,NA
CASSVTGGKTGELFF,TGCGCCAGCAGCGTGACAGGGGGCAAAACCGGGGAGCTGTTTTTT,TRBV5-1,TRBJ2-2,NA,TRBD1
CASSTLGMNTEAFF,TGTGCCAGTAGTACTCTGGGGATGAACACTGAAGCTTTCTTT,TRBV19,TRBJ1-1,NA,NA
CAAAGVMNTEAFF,TGCGCCGCGGCGGGGGTGATGAACACTGAAGCTTTCTTT,TRBV10-2,TRBJ1-1,few,NA
CASSSRDRGNNSPLHF,TGTGCCAGCAGCTCGCGGGACAGGGGGAATAATTCACCCCTCCACTTT,TRBV5-4,TRBJ1-6,NA,TRBD1
CASSFTGGKNEQFF,TGCGCCAGCAGCTTTACGGGGGGAAAAAATGAGCAGTTCTTC,TRBV5-1,TRBJ2-1,NA,TRBD2
CASSLGQIYEQYF,TGTGCCAGCAGCTTAGGACAGATCTACGAGCAGTACTTC,TRBV11-1,TRBJ2-7,NA,NA
CASSPADRNYGYTF,TGCGCCAGCAGCCCGGCGGACAGGAACTATGGCTACACCTTC,TRBV5-1,TRBJ1-2,NA,TRBD1
CASSPRDRGPNEQFF,TGTGCCAGCAGCCCCCGGGACAGAGGACCGAATGAGCAGTTCTTC,TRBV7-9,TRBJ2-1,NA,TRBD1
CASSLDGGTNSPLHF,TGTGCCAGCAGCTTAGACGGGGGGACCAATTCACCCCTCCACTTT,TRBV7-2,TRBJ1-6,NA,NA
CASSEQGLVGTRTDTQYF,TGTGCCAGCAGTGAGCAGGGGTTGGTAGGGACTCGCACAGATACGCAGTATTTT,TRBV2,TRBJ2-3,NA,NA
CASSSPGSQQNTEAFF,TGTGCCAGCAGCTCCCCCGGGAGCCAACAGAACACTGAAGCTTTCTTT,TRBV7-2,TRBJ1-1,NA,NA
CAISESTGARETQYF,TGTGCCATCAGTGAGTCGACGGGGGCACGGGAGACCCAGTACTTC,TRBV10-3,TRBJ2-5,NA,NA
CASSFLAGGTDTQYF,TGTGCCAGCAGCTTCCTAGCGGGGGGCACAGATACGCAGTATTTT,TRBV5-4,TRBJ2-3,once,TRBD2
CASSLGLQETQYF,TGTGCCAGCAGCTTAGGACTCCAAGAGACCCAGTACTTC,TRBV11-1,TRBJ2-5,NA,NA
CASSFLRGELFF,TGTGCCAGCAGTTTTTTAAGAGGGGAGCTGTTTTTT,TRBV27,TRBJ2-2,NA,NA
CASSSRGEHYGYTF,TGTGCCAGCAGTTCCAGGGGAGAACACTATGGCTACACCTTC,TRBV6-6,TRBJ1-2,NA,NA
CASSSFGQAEKLFF,TGTGCCAGCAGCTCCTTCGGACAGGCTGAAAAACTGTTTTTT,TRBV7-2,TRBJ1-4,few,TRBD1
CSVLGGGQPQHF,TGCAGCGTTCTAGGAGGGGGGCAGCCCCAGCATTTT,TRBV29-1,TRBJ1-5,NA,NA
CAWSLEVGQGFTYF,TGTGCCTGGAGTCTAGAAGTGGGACAGGGGTTTACGTACTTC,TRBV30,TRBJ2-7,NA,TRBD1
CASSLGLRGAAHGSGYTF,TGTGCCAGCAGCTTAGGTTTGAGGGGCGCGGCCCATGGTTCTGGCTACACCTTC,TRBV7-2,TRBJ1-2,NA,NA
CASRSLQGNEQFF,TGTGCCAGCAGATCCCTCCAGGGCAATGAGCAGTTCTTC,TRBV6-6,TRBJ2-1,NA,NA